The TCR beta chain under discussion was sequenced for a study of cytomegalovirus exposure and HLA in healthy donors. Study-level information: An earlier analysis identified 120 million or so unique TCR beta sequences in 170 million or so T cells.

Study conclusions and caveats: In a later analysis, roughly 17,000 TCR beta sequences were associated with HLA alleles at 0.05 false discovery rate.

Concerning this clone: The antigen is undetermined.

Germline V CDR1 and CDR2: SGDLS, YYNGEE. V lost 0 bases, J lost 2 bases, and 13 bases lay in between. The CDR3 length is 16 residues. PCR employed 60 Vbeta and 13 Jbeta primers. Produced via immunoSEQ multiplex PCR; TCRdb's table is partial and in-frame only. The profile shows about 160,000 clones, over 75% of them singletons. The source of this sequence is a woman aged 45-59 years in good health and CMV-seropositive. The sample consisted of PBMCs. The chain uses TRBV9 and TRBJ2-3; D ambiguous. The CDR3 loop is CASSVAPGGHTDTQYF. The CDR3, as DNA: TGTGCCAGCAGCGTAGCCCCCGGCGGCCACACAGATACGCAGTATTTT.